These 19 T cell receptor beta chains were all obtained from the same sample, sequenced in a study of shared clonotypes between healthy human individuals. Positively selected for CCR7, the CD45RO-negative cells used as naive CD8 cells excluded terminally differentiated effector memory CD45RA+ cells. TCRdb keeps only in-frame clones here, not all; method: immunoSEQ multiplex PCR. Of hundreds of thousands of clones listed, approximately 96% were seen once; the top ten hold more than 0.085%. The sequenced sample consisted of naive CD8+ T cells sorted from blood. These receptors were collected from a woman in her thirties in good health.

The chain is built from TRBV19 and TRBJ1-5; 7 bases fit TRBD1. CDR1 is LNHDA, CDR2 SQIVND, per germline (reference sequence). This CDR3 contains 15 residues. The junction had 6 bases not matched to a gene; V was cut back by 1 base and J by 6 bases. CDR3 nucleotides: TGTGCCAGTAGTATAGGCAGGGGGTACAGTCAGCCCCAGCATTTT. Translation: CASSIGRGYSQPQHF.

The chain joins TRBV19 to TRBJ2-2, with unresolved D. CDR1 is LNHDA, CDR2 SQIVND, per germline (reference sequence). V dropped 4 bases and J dropped 6 bases, with 15 bases sitting between them. This CDR3 comprises 15 residues. DNA for the CDR3: TGTGCCAGTAGTACGGATGTTTGGCTAGCCGGGGAGCTGTTTTTT. It specifies CASSTDVWLAGELFF.

The chain carries TRBV28 and TRBJ2-5; D possibly uses TRBD1 or TRBD2 (5 bases each). From germline, CDR1 is MDHEN and CDR2 SYDVKM. Trimming removed 3 bases from V and 5 bases from J, with 10 bases in between. This CDR3 spans 13 amino acids. The CDR3 DNA is TGTGCCAGCAGTTTGACGGGGCGGGAGACCCAGTACTTC. Translating it yields CASSLTGRETQYF.

The rearrangement links TRBV29-1 to TRBJ2-7; 8 nucleotides align to TRBD1. The J segment lost 2 bases and the V segment lost 2 bases, leaving 11 bases of the junction unmatched. CDR3 length equals 16 residues. CDR1 is SQVTM and CDR2 is ANQGSEA in the germline V gene. CDR3 region: CSVELRNRGLTYEQYF. CDR3 nucleotide sequence: TGCAGCGTTGAACTTAGAAACAGGGGGTTAACCTACGAGCAGTACTTC.

The chain links TRBV19 to TRBJ2-3; D perhaps matches TRBD2 (6 bases). The CDR3 has 17 residues. The germline V gene encodes CDR1 LNHDA and CDR2 SQIVND (reference sequence). With 0 bases removed from V and 3 bases from J, the gap between germline ends came to 16 bases. This chain's CDR3 is CASSIDGSGSLTDTQYF. DNA for the CDR3: TGTGCCAGTAGTATAGATGGGAGCGGGTCTCTTACAGATACGCAGTATTTT.

A remark on this clone: Different DNA sequences within this sample yield the same CDR3. This chain uses TRBV27 with TRBJ2-5; D unclear. Gene TRBJ2-7 matches the end of the DNA better, so the J call may be wrong. Germline V CDR1 and CDR2: MNHEY, SMNVEV (reference sequence). This CDR3 has 13 amino acids. CDR3 coding DNA: TGTGCCAGCAGTTTATCTGGTGGGTACGAGCAGTACTTC. Protein: CASSLSGGYEQYF.

The chain recombines TRBV15 with TRBJ2-1; a possible D gene is TRBD2 (6 bases). CDR3 length: 16 residues. Germline CDR1 and CDR2: LNHNV and YYDKDF (reference sequence). V shed 0 bases and J shed 2 bases, with 11 bases lying between them. CDR3 protein: CATSRDSGTTYNEQFF. DNA of the CDR3: TGTGCCACCAGCAGAGATAGCGGAACTACCTACAATGAGCAGTTCTTC.

V usage is TRBV4-2 and J usage is TRBJ2-5, with 12 bases that match TRBD2. Germline V gene sequence: CDR1 LGHNA, CDR2 YNFKEQ. J lost 5 bases, V lost 1 base, and 8 bases had no gene match. The CDR3 consists of 17 residues. In DNA, the CDR3 is TGTGCCAGCAGCCAAGGGGGCATTCTAGCGGGAGGGGAGACCCAGTACTTC. This codes for CASSQGGILAGGETQYF.

This chain links TRBV7-9 with TRBJ2-7; the match to TRBD1 covers 10 bases. The trim removed 5 bases at V and 5 bases at J, leaving 6 bases unmatched. This CDR3 contains 14 residues. Germline-derived CDR1 and CDR2 are SEHNR and FQNEAQ (reference sequence). The CDR3 coding sequence is TGTGCCAGCAGCATGCCGGGACAGGGGAACGAGCAGTACTTC. This encodes CASSMPGQGNEQYF.

This chain links TRBV4-1 with TRBJ2-1; D gene uncertain. The CDR3 contains 14 residues. Germline V CDR1 and CDR2: MGHRA, YSYEKL. With 0 bases removed from V and 7 bases from J, the gap between germline ends came to 10 bases. CDR3 nucleotide sequence: TGCGCCAGCAGCCAAGATATGGAGTTTAATGAGCAGTTCTTC. It is translated as CASSQDMEFNEQFF.

V gene TRBV5-1 combines with J gene TRBJ1-2; 7 bases are shared with TRBD1. This CDR3 comprises 15 residues. V dropped 4 bases and J dropped 7; count of bases not matched to a gene: 13. Per the germline V gene, CDR1 is SGHRS and CDR2 is YFSETQ. The DNA of the CDR3 is TGCGCCAGCAGCCTGACAGGGAGGATCTTTTTTGGCTACACCTTC. This gives the protein CASSLTGRIFFGYTF.

V usage is TRBV4-1 and J usage is TRBJ2-5, with TRBD2 matching over 11 bases. The CDR3 has 15 residues. V lost 2 bases, J lost 11 bases, and 10 bases stayed unmatched. In germline, CDR1 is MGHRA, CDR2 YSYEKL. The CDR3 bases are TGCGCCAGCAGCCAATCAAGGACTAGCGGGTATGAGCAGTACTTC. Amino acid sequence: CASSQSRTSGYEQYF.

This chain joins TRBV11-2 and TRBJ2-7, with 8 bases aligning to TRBD1. The CDR3 length is 15 residues. V dropped 2 bases and J dropped 5; count of bases not matched to a gene: 8. CDR1 is SGHAT, CDR2 FQNNGV, per germline. Here the CDR3 reads CASSLNSAGGNEQYF. The CDR3 DNA is TGTGCCAGCAGCTTAAATTCGGCAGGGGGCAACGAGCAGTACTTC.

This rearrangement joins TRBV7-6 to TRBJ2-7; 10 bases map to TRBD1. CDR3 size: 16 residues. V shed 5 bases and J 4 bases; nucleotides not matched to a gene: 11. From germline, CDR1 is SGHVS and CDR2 FNYEAQ. CDR3 DNA sequence: TGTGCCAGCAGCCCTAGCCGGACAGGGGGTTATTACGAGCAGTACTTC. Residues: CASSPSRTGGYYEQYF.

This clone was detected once. The chain has TRBV5-1 and TRBJ2-7; 7 nucleotides match TRBD1. CDR3 length equals 13 residues. Per the germline V gene, CDR1 is SGHRS and CDR2 is YFSETQ. V dropped 4 bases and J dropped 4; count of bases not matched to a gene: 5. The CDR3 nucleotides are TGCGCCAGCAGCGAGGGGGCTGGGTACGAGCAGTACTTC. Encoded protein: CASSEGAGYEQYF.

The V and J genes are TRBV11-2 and TRBJ2-1; no reliable D call. V lost 5 bases to trimming and J lost 7 bases, with 9 bases between them. Germline assignment: CDR1 SGHAT and CDR2 FQNNGV. The CDR3 sequence is 12 residues long. The CDR3 DNA reads TGTGCCAGCAGCCCCGACCTAAATGAGCAGTTCTTC. Translated, it gives CASSPDLNEQFF. The complete variable domain, with remaining parts taken from reference TRBV11-2 and TRBJ2-1, reads EAGVAQSPRYKIIEKRQSVAFWCNPISGHATLYWYQQILGQGPKLLIQFQNNGVVDDSQLPKDRFSAERLKGVDSTLKIQPAKLEDSAVYLCASSPDLNEQFFGPGTRLTVL.

V gene TRBV5-5 combines with J gene TRBJ2-6, with D unclear. The CDR3 totals 17 residues. Trimming removed 5 bases at V and 5 bases at J, with 20 bases between. CDR1 and CDR2 (germline): SGHKS, YYEKEE (reference sequence). As DNA, the CDR3 is TGTGCCAGCAGTATGGTTGTCGCACAAAGTCGGGCCAACGTCCTGACTTTC. Its translation is CASSMVVAQSRANVLTF.

This chain links TRBV28 with TRBJ1-2; TRBD1 might be the D (6 bases). The CDR3 covers 16 residues. The germline V gene has CDR1 MDHEN and CDR2 SYDVKM. The V and J ends lost 3 bases and 2 bases respectively, with 16 bases between them. This chain's CDR3 is CASSFPEDRINYGYTF. The CDR3 DNA is TGTGCCAGCAGTTTCCCCGAAGACAGGATCAACTATGGCTACACCTTC.

CDR3 residues: CASSVAGVVDTIYF. CDR3 DNA: TGTGCCAGCAGCGTAGCAGGGGTAGTAGACACCATATATTTT. V usage is TRBV9 and J usage is TRBJ1-3; D might be TRBD1 (6 bases). Germline lookup yields CDR1 SGDLS and CDR2 YYNGEE. V was pared by 0 bases and J by 8 bases, with 12 bases between. The CDR3 covers 14 residues. Using reference TRBV9 and TRBJ1-3 for the parts outside the CDR3, the full variable domain is DSGVTQTPKHLITATGQRVTLRCSPRSGDLSVYWYQQSLDQGLQFLIQYYNGEERAKGNILERFSAQQFPDLHSELNLSSLELGDSALYFCASSVAGVVDTIYFGEGSWLTVV.